The clone carrying this TCR beta chain was detected ten times or more. Its antigen is undetermined. Patients aged 18 to 65 with hyperthyroidism were newly diagnosed, with duration under 2 months. Each diagnosis was grounded in clinical symptoms, serum thyroxine and TRAb, thyroid ultrasound, and orbital computed tomography. TCR beta CDR3 region amplification was performed from RNA transcripts. Researchers ran a first-round RT-PCR on the TCR CDR3 using the HTBI primer set. TCRdb reprocessed the multiplex PCR reads with MiXCR, giving one entry per CDR3 protein. The sample holds fewer than 450,000 distinct CDR3 sequences; 15% to 20% are singletons and the top ten take 30% to 35%. The sample is drawn from a study of T cells in Graves' hyperthyroidism and ophthalmopathy. General study points: Most clonotypes expanded in the thyroid (above 0.001) were also present in blood.

With 6 bases clipped from V and 2 bases from J, the junction kept 13 bases outside the gene matches. CDR3 length: 16 residues. In germline, CDR1 is DFQATT, CDR2 SNEGSKA (reference sequence). Input material: blood. This chain links TRBV20-1 with TRBJ2-3; TRBD2 aligns across 8 bases. The sequence was collected from a woman in her thirties with Graves' hyperthyroidism that later progressed to Graves' ophthalmopathy. CDR3 nucleotides: TGCAGTGCCGTTCCTGATAGCGGGGTTACCACAGATACGCAGTATTTT. Translation: CSAVPDSGVTTDTQYF.